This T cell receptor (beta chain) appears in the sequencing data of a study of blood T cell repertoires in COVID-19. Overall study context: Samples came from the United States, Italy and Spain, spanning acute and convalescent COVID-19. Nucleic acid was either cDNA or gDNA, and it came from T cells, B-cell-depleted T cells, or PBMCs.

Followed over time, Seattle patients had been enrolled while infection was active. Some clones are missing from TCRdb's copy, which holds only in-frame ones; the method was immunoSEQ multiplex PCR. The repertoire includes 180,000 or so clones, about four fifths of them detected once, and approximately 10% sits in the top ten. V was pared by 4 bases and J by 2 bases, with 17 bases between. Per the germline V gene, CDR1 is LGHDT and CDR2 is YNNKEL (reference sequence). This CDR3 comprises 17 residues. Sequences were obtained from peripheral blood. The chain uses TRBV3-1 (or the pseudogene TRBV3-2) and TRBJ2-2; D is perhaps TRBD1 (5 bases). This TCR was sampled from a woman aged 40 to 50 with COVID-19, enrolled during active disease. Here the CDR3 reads CASSLELSGRNTGELFF. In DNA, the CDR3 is TGTGCCAGCAGCCTAGAATTGTCAGGGCGCAACACCGGGGAGCTGTTTTTT.